The 32 T cell receptor beta chains below all came from one sample that was sequenced in a study of CD8 T cells in ankylosing spondylitis. TCRdb processed the 5' RACE reads anew with MiXCR; each CDR3 protein has one entry. In the table there are tens of thousands of distinct CDR3 sequences, roughly 17% of which are singletons. The sample was blood. These receptors came from a male donor with ankylosing spondylitis or in good health (not recorded which).

This clonotype was seen a few times. This chain links TRBV29-1 with TRBJ2-5; 7 bases fit TRBD1. Germline values: CDR1 SQVTM, CDR2 ANQGSEA. The CDR3 extends over 12 amino acids. V was pared by 6 bases and J by 4 bases, with 5 bases of the junction left unmatched. The CDR3 is CSVDREAETQYF. CDR3 in DNA: TGCAGCGTCGACAGGGAAGCAGAGACCCAGTACTTC. Combining the CDR3 with reference TRBV29-1 and TRBJ2-5 gives the whole variable domain SAVISQKPSRDICQRGTSLTIQCQVDSQVTMMFWYRQQPGQSLTLIATANQGSEATYESGFVIDKFPISRPNLTFSTLTVSNMSPEDSSIYLCSVDREAETQYFGPGTRLLVL.

Ten or more counts support this clonotype. The rearrangement joins TRBV5-5 to TRBJ2-1, with 7 bases that match TRBD2. The length of the CDR3 is 14 residues. Germline-derived CDR1 and CDR2 are SGHKS and YYEKEE (reference sequence). V lost 4 bases, J lost 0 bases, and 1 base stayed unmatched. As DNA, the CDR3 is TGTGCCAGCAGCCGGGGGGACTCCTACAATGAGCAGTTCTTC. Translation: CASSRGDSYNEQFF.

The chain links TRBV6-9 to TRBJ1-5; 7 nucleotides agree with TRBD1. Per the germline V gene, CDR1 is MNHGY and CDR2 is SVAAGI. CDR3 length equals 14 residues. J was trimmed by 5 bases and V by 6 bases; bases with no gene match: 7. CDR3 in amino acids: CASSFRQGDQPQHF. The CDR3 bases are TGTGCCAGCAGCTTTCGACAGGGCGATCAGCCCCAGCATTTT.

The gene calls are TRBV28 and TRBJ2-7; a possible D gene is TRBD1 (5 bases). The CDR3 length is 16 residues. Trimming removed 5 bases from V and 3 bases from J, with 20 bases in between. Germline assignment: CDR1 MDHEN and CDR2 SYDVKM. In DNA form, the CDR3 reads TGTGCCAGCAGTCATTGGGGCAACTATGGTTTCTACGAGCAGTACTTC. The encoded protein is CASSHWGNYGFYEQYF.

This clonotype was observed many times. The rearrangement uses TRBV7-2 and TRBJ2-3; no clear D gene. The CDR3 has 16 residues. Germline V CDR1 and CDR2: SGHTA, FQGNSA. Deletions cut 0 bases from V and 0 bases from J, with 10 bases between. In nucleotides, the CDR3 is TGTGCCAGCAGCTTAGCGAGGTGGGCTAGCACAGATACGCAGTATTTT. It translates to CASSLARWASTDTQYF.

The J gene is TRBJ2-1, the V gene TRBV5-6, with TRBD2 matching over 14 bases. Looked up from germline, CDR1 is SGHDT and CDR2 is YYEEEE. The CDR3 loop spans 16 amino acids. V lost 6 bases to trimming and J lost 3 bases; unmatched junction nucleotides: 5. The CDR3 DNA follows: TGTGCCAGCACCCAGGGACTAGCGGGAGTCTACAATGAGCAGTTCTTC. This gives the protein CASTQGLAGVYNEQFF.

This clonotype was recorded many times. The chain carries TRBV20-1 and TRBJ2-3; D possibly corresponds to TRBD1 (7 bases). The CDR3 extends over 15 amino acids. The V gene's germline CDR1 is DFQATT and CDR2 SNEGSKA (reference sequence). Trimming removed 6 bases at V and 3 bases at J, with 19 bases between. CDR3 protein: CSALSMTGRTDTQYF. For the CDR3, the DNA is TGCAGTGCCCTATCGATGACAGGGAGGACAGATACGCAGTATTTT.

This clonotype occurred many times. The chain employs TRBV29-1 and TRBJ1-2; TRBD1 matches 11 bases. V lost 0 bases, J lost 7 bases, and 1 base stayed unmatched. The CDR3 contains 13 residues. CDR1 is SQVTM and CDR2 is ANQGSEA in the germline V gene. This CDR3 reads CSVEDGTGGGYTF. CDR3 DNA: TGCAGCGTTGAAGACGGGACAGGGGGTGGCTACACCTTC. The full variable domain, with the rest looked up from reference TRBV29-1 and TRBJ1-2, is SAVISQKPSRDICQRGTSLTIQCQVDSQVTMMFWYRQQPGQSLTLIATANQGSEATYESGFVIDKFPISRPNLTFSTLTVSNMSPEDSSIYLCSVEDGTGGGYTFGSGTRLTVV.

This clonotype was seen repeatedly, ten times or more. The chain couples TRBV27 to TRBJ1-5; no clear D gene. V was pared by 3 bases and J by 4 bases, with 10 bases between. The length of the CDR3 is 14 residues. The germline V gene encodes CDR1 MNHEY and CDR2 SMNVEV (reference sequence). CDR3: CASSLGRGNQPQHF. The CDR3 nucleotides are TGTGCCAGCAGTTTGGGCAGAGGGAATCAGCCCCAGCATTTT.

This clonotype was seen more than once but under ten times. The junction departs from germline at one end; a sequencing error may be responsible. J is TRBJ1-5 and V is TRBV6-2 or TRBV6-3; D gene uncertain. Germline V gene sequence: CDR1 MNHEY, CDR2 SVGEGT. This CDR3 spans 16 amino acids. For the CDR3, the DNA is TGTGCCAGCAGTGACTCGTTTCTAGACAGCAATCAGCCCCAGCATTTT. Protein: CASSDSFLDSNQPQHF.

This clonotype was seen many times. V is TRBV29-1 and J is TRBJ2-1; D not resolved. This CDR3 contains 12 residues. The ends were cut back, 0 bases at V and 10 bases at J, with 10 bases in the middle. The germline V gene has CDR1 SQVTM and CDR2 ANQGSEA. CDR3 amino acids: CSVEETSLEQFF. Here the CDR3 DNA reads TGCAGCGTTGAAGAGACCAGCCTAGAGCAGTTCTTC.

V usage is TRBV12-3 or TRBV12-4 and J usage is TRBJ2-3; D unclear. V lost 0 bases, J lost 1 base, and 11 bases lay in between. The CDR3 has 16 residues. CDR3 nucleotide sequence: TGTGCCAGCAGTTTAGCGCTACGCGGAGGCACAGATACGCAGTATTTT. Its protein is CASSLALRGGTDTQYF.

The rearrangement joins TRBV25-1 to TRBJ2-3; possible D gene TRBD1, 6 bases. Trimming shortened V by 3 bases and J by 2 bases, and 15 bases separated the two germline ends. This CDR3 contains 16 residues. Per germline, CDR1 MGHDK and CDR2 SYGVNS. The CDR3 DNA reads TGTGCCAGCAGTGATCAGGGGCGATACAACACAGATACGCAGTATTTT. It encodes CASSDQGRYNTDTQYF. The full variable domain, rest sourced from reference TRBV25-1 and TRBJ2-3, is EADIYQTPRYLVIGTGKKITLECSQTMGHDKMYWYQQDPGMELHLIHYSYGVNSTEKGDLSSESTVSRIRTEHFPLTLESARPSHTSQYLCASSDQGRYNTDTQYFGPGTRLTVL.

In this sample, this clonotype turned up many times. This chain joins TRBV20-1 and TRBJ2-5; D is unclear. The CDR3 is made up of 16 amino acids. The germline gives CDR1 DFQATT, CDR2 SNEGSKA (reference sequence). V was clipped by 0 bases and J by 1 base, with 15 bases between them. The CDR3 DNA reads as TGCAGTGCTAGAGATCTAACAGCACGATTCCAAGAGACCCAGTACTTC. It is translated as CSARDLTARFQETQYF.

A few counts support this clonotype. The chain recombines TRBV20-1 with TRBJ1-5; possibly TRBD1 for D (6 bases). This CDR3 region has 14 residues. Trimming removed 7 bases at V and 3 bases at J, with 16 bases between. Per the germline V gene, CDR1 is DFQATT and CDR2 is SNEGSKA (reference sequence). The CDR3, as DNA: TGCAGTGGAAAAGGGGGTCTGGACAATCAGCCCCAGCATTTT. The encoded protein is CSGKGGLDNQPQHF.

In this sample, this clonotype turned up a few times. The CDR3 DNA sequence: TGTGCCAGCAACTCCCGGACAGATACGCAGTATTTT. Translated, it gives CASNSRTDTQYF. This chain joins TRBV27 and TRBJ2-3, with D unclear. The CDR3 loop spans 12 amino acids. Germline CDR1 MNHEY, CDR2 SMNVEV (reference sequence). The germline V and J ends were trimmed by 7 bases and 3 bases, with 8 bases remaining between them.

The V and J genes are TRBV2 and TRBJ1-1; no definite D call. V lost 6 bases to trimming and J lost 1 base, with 6 bases between them. Germline V gene lookup returns CDR1 SNHLY and CDR2 FYNNEI. The CDR3 runs 12 residues. The CDR3 nucleotides read TGTGCCAGCAGGGTGTGGAACACTGAAGCTTTCTTT. Amino acids: CASRVWNTEAFF.

This clonotype was found many times. The gene calls are TRBV7-2 and TRBJ2-3; possibly TRBD1 or TRBD2 for D (5 bases each). The V gene lost 1 base and the J gene lost 1 base, with 9 bases spanning the gap. The CDR3 has 15 amino acids. Germline V gives CDR1 SGHTA, CDR2 FQGNSA. DNA for the CDR3: TGTGCCAGCAGCTTAGGGGGGATGGGCACAGATACGCAGTATTTT. Translation gives CASSLGGMGTDTQYF. The variable domain in full, with the rest retrieved from reference TRBV7-2 and TRBJ2-3, is GAGVSQSPSNKVTEKGKDVELRCDPISGHTALYWYRQSLGQGLEFLIYFQGNSAPDKSGLPSDRFSAERTGGSVSTLTIQRTQQEDSAVYLCASSLGGMGTDTQYFGPGTRLTVL.

This clonotype has more than one count but fewer than ten. The chain has TRBV5-1 and TRBJ1-2; 7 nucleotides align to TRBD1. Per the germline V gene, CDR1 is SGHRS and CDR2 is YFSETQ. This CDR3 region has 14 residues. The V and J ends lost 3 bases and 6 bases, in that order; junction bases with no gene match: 8. The CDR3 DNA is TGCGCCAGCAGCTCTCGACAGGGAGGTGATGGCTACACCTTC. Its protein is CASSSRQGGDGYTF. Full variable domain (missing parts from reference TRBV5-1 and TRBJ1-2): KAGVTQTPRYLIKTRGQQVTLSCSPISGHRSVSWYQQTPGQGLQFLFEYFSETQRNKGNFPGRFSGRQFSNSRSEMNVSTLELGDSALYLCASSSRQGGDGYTFGSGTRLTVV.

The J gene is TRBJ2-1, the V gene TRBV5-1; TRBD1 might be the D (6 bases). The CDR3 is 17 residues long. V was trimmed by 4 bases and J by 1 base, leaving 18 bases between them. Germline V CDR1 and CDR2: SGHRS, YFSETQ. The CDR3, as DNA: TGCGCCAGCAGCCACGGCAGGGGTCCAAAGTCCTACAATGAGCAGTTCTTC. It yields the protein CASSHGRGPKSYNEQFF.

This clonotype showed up just a few times. This chain joins TRBV20-1 and TRBJ1-5; perhaps TRBD1 as D (5 bases). V was clipped by 6 bases and J by 0 bases, with 18 bases between them. From germline, CDR1 is DFQATT and CDR2 SNEGSKA (reference sequence). This CDR3 comprises 16 residues. The CDR3: CSAINLPGYSNQPQHF. In DNA form, the CDR3 reads TGCAGTGCCATTAACCTCCCAGGGTATAGCAATCAGCCCCAGCATTTT.

The V gene is TRBV28, the J gene TRBJ1-5; D gene uncertain. The CDR3 is 14 amino acids. Trimming stripped 5 bases from V and 7 bases from J, with 15 bases between. Germline V gene lookup returns CDR1 MDHEN and CDR2 SYDVKM. The CDR3 nucleotides read TGTGCCAGCAGTCTCATGGAATCCGGCCAGCCCCAGCATTTT. Its translation: CASSLMESGQPQHF.

The chain links TRBV7-2 to TRBJ2-4; unclear D gene. The CDR3 has 14 residues. Germline loops: CDR1 SGHTA, CDR2 FQGNSA. V was trimmed by 1 base and J by 9 bases, leaving 13 bases between them. The CDR3 DNA reads as TGTGCCAGCAGCTTAGTTCCAGCTCCGGGCATTCAGTACTTC. This sequence encodes CASSLVPAPGIQYF.

This clonotype appeared many times. The rearrangement uses TRBV20-1 and TRBJ2-3; D unclear. Germline-derived CDR1 and CDR2 are DFQATT and SNEGSKA (reference sequence). The V gene lost 4 bases and the J gene lost 1 base, with 12 bases spanning the gap. This CDR3 has 14 residues. The DNA for the CDR3 is TGCAGTGCTATCCCCTTGCGGCGCACAGATACGCAGTATTTT. As protein: CSAIPLRRTDTQYF.

This clonotype appeared a few times. The chain uses TRBV29-1 and TRBJ2-7, with TRBD2 matching 8 bases. Germline values: CDR1 SQVTM, CDR2 ANQGSEA. The CDR3 sequence is 15 residues long. With V trimmed by 1 base and J by 2 bases, 7 bases remained unmatched. CDR3 sequence reads: CSVEVPGRGAYEQYF. The CDR3 coding sequence is TGCAGCGTTGAAGTTCCCGGGAGGGGGGCCTACGAGCAGTACTTC.

This clonotype was recorded at least ten times. The chain uses TRBV7-3 and TRBJ2-3; possibly TRBD1 or TRBD2 for D (7 bases each). Germline V lookup: CDR1 SGHTA, CDR2 FQGTGA. The V and J ends lost 5 bases and 0 bases respectively, with 15 bases between them. The CDR3 extends over 16 amino acids. The CDR3 sequence: CASSPQGGDSTDTQYF. The CDR3 DNA is TGTGCCAGCAGCCCCCAGGGGGGGGATAGCACAGATACGCAGTATTTT. Using reference TRBV7-3 and TRBJ2-3 for the parts outside the CDR3, the full variable domain is GAGVSQTPSNKVTEKGKYVELRCDPISGHTALYWYRQSLGQGPEFLIYFQGTGAADDSGLPNDRFFAVRPEGSVSTLKIQRTERGDSAVYLCASSPQGGDSTDTQYFGPGTRLTVL.

The chain uses TRBV5-1 and TRBJ2-4, with D unclear. This CDR3 contains 14 residues. V lost 0 bases to trimming and J lost 0 bases, with 4 bases between them. Germline-derived CDR1 and CDR2 are SGHRS and YFSETQ. The CDR3 loop is CASSLGLAKNIQYF. CDR3 in DNA: TGCGCCAGCAGCTTGGGACTAGCCAAAAACATTCAGTACTTC.

There are a few counts of this clonotype. CDR3 sequence reads: CSARTSPNTGELFF. The CDR3 DNA follows: TGCAGTGCTAGGACTAGCCCGAACACCGGGGAGCTGTTTTTT. V usage is TRBV20-1 and J usage is TRBJ2-2, with 7 bases identical to TRBD2. The CDR3 contains 14 residues. Looked up from germline, CDR1 is DFQATT and CDR2 is SNEGSKA (reference sequence). With 3 bases clipped from V and 0 bases from J, the junction kept 1 base outside the gene matches.

This clonotype was counted many times. The chain couples TRBV5-6 to TRBJ2-3; the D gene is possibly TRBD1 (5 bases). Germline lookup yields CDR1 SGHDT and CDR2 YYEEEE. The CDR3 spans 13 residues. V was shortened by 1 base and J by 3 bases, with 6 bases between the two germline ends. Written as DNA, the CDR3 is TGTGCCAGCAGCTTGTCAGGGACAGATACGCAGTATTTT. This translates into CASSLSGTDTQYF.

This clonotype came up a few times. This chain links TRBV29-1 with TRBJ2-2, with TRBD1 matching 7 bases. Germline CDR1 SQVTM, CDR2 ANQGSEA. V shed 3 bases, J shed 1 base, and the junction held 5 bases outside the gene matches. The CDR3 runs to 15 residues. Here the CDR3 reads CSVELRGRNTGELFF. DNA for the CDR3: TGCAGCGTTGAGTTAAGGGGGCGGAACACCGGGGAGCTGTTTTTT.

This clonotype is medium-sized by share. The chain employs TRBV12-3 or TRBV12-4 and TRBJ2-4; D uncertain. The CDR3 sequence is 14 residues long. The V end lost 2 bases, the J end lost 1 base, and 6 bases lay between the germline ends. The CDR3 protein is CASSLRAAKNIQYF. DNA of the CDR3: TGTGCCAGCAGTTTACGGGCGGCCAAAAACATTCAGTACTTC.

DNA of the CDR3: TGCAGCGTTGGAATGCTAGGGGGGCAAGAGACCCAGTACTTC. This translates into CSVGMLGGQETQYF. V and J are TRBV29-1 and TRBJ2-5; TRBD1 or TRBD2 may be the D gene (6 bases each). The CDR3 runs 14 residues. Germline CDR1 is SQVTM and CDR2 is ANQGSEA. The V end was cut by 4 bases, the J end by 2 bases, with 14 bases between.